This T cell receptor beta chain was sequenced during a study of breast tumors, draining lymph nodes, adjacent tissues (dated by TCRdb to between 2015 and 2016). Background for the entire study: TCR beta repertoires were compared across tumor, adjacent nontumor tissue and axillary lymph nodes obtained from breast cancer patients. The study was designed to assess the relationships and possible T-cell exchange between tumor, surrounding tissue and draining lymph node repertoires in human breast cancer.

As concerns this clonotype: This receptor's antigen is unknown. Base qualities were left out, and no much larger clone turns up one base away.

Sequenced on an Illumina HiSeq 2000. Multiplex PCR amplification was used to build the TCR beta chain libraries. High-throughput sequencing was used to analyze the amplified TCR beta chain products. Clones were called with MiXCR by TCRdb after fastp trimmed the public reads at Q25, and only in-frame beta chains were retained. Each record represents a unique CDR3 protein, reported with the most common genes and DNA among its rows. The sample table contains fewer than 300,000 distinct CDR3 sequences; only one count was recorded for about a third of them. Over 1.1% of the sample rests with the top ten. What the research found in general, with its limitations: A scenario in which most tumor T cells derive from the lymph node and then expand within tumor tissue was judged to be consistent with the data. T-cell repertoire diversity in tumors was found to be lower than in lymph nodes but higher than in nontumor tissue, and preferential V and J gene usage was observed. Tumor and nontumor tissue repertoires were significantly more similar in luminal-like than in basal-like breast cancer. Rather than being directly demonstrated, the conclusion that tumor T cells originate in lymph nodes was presented as consistent with a hypothesis.

The axillary draining lymph nodes of breast cancer patients were the source of the lymph node samples. The CDR3 runs 12 residues from the cysteine to the phenylalanine. The sequence is cut down to CDR3 DNA, 36 bases in frame from base 1. Via the germline V gene, CDR1 is SQVTM and CDR2 ANQGSEA. V is cut by 3 bases and J by 4 bases, and the space between the germline ends is 9 bases. The chain uses TRBV29-1 and TRBJ1-2; the D gene is possibly TRBD1, with 5 bases matching. The specimen was axillary lymph node tissue. The TCR originated in a female donor with breast cancer. Some clones in this sample may be carry-over from other donors' samples. The DNA sequence reads TGCAGCGTTGAGGCCGGGGGCTATGGCTACACCTTC. Translation gives CSVEAGGYGYTF. Beyond the CDR3, the reference TRBV29-1 and TRBJ1-2 genes provide the residues; the full variable domain reads: SAVISQKPSRDICQRGTSLTIQCQVDSQVTMMFWYRQQPGQSLTLIATANQGSEATYESGFVIDKFPISRPNLTFSTLTVSNMSPEDSSIYLCSVEAGGYGYTFGSGTRLTVV.